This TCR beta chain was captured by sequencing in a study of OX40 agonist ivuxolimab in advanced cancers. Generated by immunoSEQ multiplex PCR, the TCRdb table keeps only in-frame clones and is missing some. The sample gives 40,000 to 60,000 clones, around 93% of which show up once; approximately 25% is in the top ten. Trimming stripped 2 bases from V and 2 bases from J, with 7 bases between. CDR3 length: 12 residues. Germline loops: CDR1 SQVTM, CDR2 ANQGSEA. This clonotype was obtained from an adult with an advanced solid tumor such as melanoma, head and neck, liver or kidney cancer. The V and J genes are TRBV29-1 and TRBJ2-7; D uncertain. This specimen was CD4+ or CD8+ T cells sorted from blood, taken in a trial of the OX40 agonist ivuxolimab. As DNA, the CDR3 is TGCAGCGTTGAAATATCCCCCTACGAGCAGTACTTC. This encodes CSVEISPYEQYF.